This T cell receptor beta chain comes out of a study of shared clonotypes between healthy human individuals. Some 30,000 T cell genomes, or around 180 ng DNA, went into the sorted-subset replicate PCRs. The table came from immunoSEQ multiplex PCR; TCRdb's copy has only in-frame clones and leaves some out. Of approximately 2.5 million clones listed, 93% are singletons. This CDR3 comprises 14 residues. Trimming left V 3 bases short and J 4 bases short, with 10 bases between. CDR1 and CDR2 (germline): MDHEN, SYDVKM. The chain is built from TRBV28 and TRBJ2-1, with D perhaps matching TRBD2 (5 bases). This sequence was found in a man between 18 and 29 years old in good health. Some clones in this sample may be carry-over from other donors' samples. Input material: naive CD4+ T cells from PBMCs. The subset: CD45RA+ positively selected. CDR3 sequence (DNA): TGTGCCAGCAGTTTGTGGGAGCGTTACAATGAGCAGTTCTTC. It specifies CASSLWERYNEQFF.